Sequencing of this TCR beta chain was carried out in a study of PD-L1 blockade in urothelial cancer. Study in general: The study recovered a median of 141,255 T cells per blood sample.

Time point described: pretreatment peripheral blood. Individual patients had between 1 and 8 samples, taken pretreatment and on-treatment. Whole-study findings and limits: Durable-benefit patients showed greater tumor-associated blood clone expansion at 3 weeks.

This clone appeared once. Antigen specificity is unknown. Each PCR reaction had synthetic TCR analog templates spiked into it. The method was immunoSEQ multiplex PCR; TCRdb's version includes in-frame clones alone and lacks a portion of them. The profile shows about 55,000 clones, around 75% of them singletons. This clonotype originated in a man in his 70s with urothelial cancer. Sample: PBMCs, taken around atezolizumab (anti-PD-L1) treatment.

This CDR3 reads CASSYSARKTGELFF. For the CDR3, the DNA is TGTGCCAGCAGTTACTCGGCAAGAAAAACCGGGGAGCTGTTTTTT. The rearrangement links TRBV6-5 to TRBJ2-2; D is unclear. The CDR3 sequence is 15 residues long. V dropped 0 bases and J dropped 5 bases, with 10 bases sitting between them. Germline V gene sequence: CDR1 MNHEY, CDR2 SVGAGI.